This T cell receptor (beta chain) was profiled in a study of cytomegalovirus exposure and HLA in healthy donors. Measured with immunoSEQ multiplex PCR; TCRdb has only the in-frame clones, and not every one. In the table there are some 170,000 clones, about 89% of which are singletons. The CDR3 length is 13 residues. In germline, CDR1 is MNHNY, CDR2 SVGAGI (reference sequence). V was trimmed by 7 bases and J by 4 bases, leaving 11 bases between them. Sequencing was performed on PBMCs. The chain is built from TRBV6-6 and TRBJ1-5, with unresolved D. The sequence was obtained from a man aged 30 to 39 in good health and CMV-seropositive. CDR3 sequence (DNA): TGTGCCAGCACCTCATCGGGGAATCAGCCCCAGCATTTT. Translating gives CASTSSGNQPQHF.